Described below is a single T cell receptor (beta chain) sequence and its context. Its antigen is still unknown. The time point denotes: cycle 4 day 1 (C4D1), after about 6 weeks of nivolumab. Brentuximab vedotin exposure varied among the patients, all of whom had relapsed after autologous stem cell transplantation. Using magnetic negative selection, the CD4+ T cells were separated out of thawed PBMCs. The sample comes from a study of PD-1 blockade in classical Hodgkin lymphoma. Study observations and caveats: Nivolumab initiated under 1 year post-ASCT led to patient exclusion.

Produced via immunoSEQ multiplex PCR; TCRdb's table is partial and in-frame only. The profile covers 9,500 to 13,000 clones, with 60% to 80% appearing a single time and 3.3% taken by the ten largest. Germline V gene data show CDR1 as SGHRS and CDR2 as YFSETQ. V was clipped by 3 bases and J by 4 bases; unmatched bases: 7. The CDR3 is 15 amino acids. This specimen was CD4+ T cells from blood, taken before the fourth cycle of nivolumab. The sequence derives from a human donor with classical Hodgkin lymphoma. V is TRBV5-1 and J is TRBJ1-2; 9 bases match TRBD1. This CDR3 is CASSSGQGWSYGYTF. The CDR3 nucleotides read TGCGCCAGCAGCTCGGGACAGGGATGGAGCTATGGCTACACCTTC.